The clone carrying this T cell receptor (beta chain) occurred a few times. The data were obtained in a study of low-dose radiotherapy and immunotherapy resistance in tumors. Study summary: Doses delivered to Cohort 2 were 1 Gy per fraction every two weeks, amounting to 13 Gy over 26 weeks. Patients took aspirin 300 mg by mouth once daily. This continued for four cycles, starting on cycle 1 day 1. The 200 mg/m2 dose of intravenous cyclophosphamide was given every two weeks, one day before radiation and immunotherapy.

Gene-specific TRAV and TRBV primers were used for first-strand cDNA, covering alpha and beta chains. With a constant-region primer and a V-primer adapter, TCRs were subjected to 20 to 25 PCR cycles of amplification. TCRdb analysed the reads with MiXCR anew, one entry per CDR3 protein. This table holds roughly 10,000 distinct CDR3 sequences, roughly two thirds found once. Per the germline V gene, CDR1 is SNHLY and CDR2 is FYNNEI. The CDR3 spans 13 residues. V dropped 6 bases and J dropped 5 bases, with 13 bases sitting between them. Treatment combined nivolumab, ipilimumab, aspirin, low-dose cyclophosphamide and low-dose radiotherapy in a dose-escalation trial.

This clonotype was obtained from a human donor with advanced metastatic prostate, ovarian, gallbladder or colorectal cancer (not recorded which). This table probably holds off-target reads from a library built for another chain. This chain links TRBV2 with TRBJ2-5; D not certain. In nucleotides, the CDR3 is TGTGCCAGCAGAGACCTGGGATCGGAGACCCAGTACTTC. This encodes CASRDLGSETQYF.